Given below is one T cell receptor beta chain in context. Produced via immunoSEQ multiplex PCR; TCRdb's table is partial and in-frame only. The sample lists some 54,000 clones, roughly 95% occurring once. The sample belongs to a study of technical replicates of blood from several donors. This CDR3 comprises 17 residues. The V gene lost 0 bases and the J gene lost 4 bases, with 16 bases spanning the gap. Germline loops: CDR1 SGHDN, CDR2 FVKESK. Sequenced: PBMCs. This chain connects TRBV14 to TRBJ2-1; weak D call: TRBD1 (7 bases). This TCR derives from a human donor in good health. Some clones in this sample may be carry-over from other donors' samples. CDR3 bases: TGTGCCAGCAGCCAAGATATCCTGGCAGGGGGGTACAATGAGCAGTTCTTC. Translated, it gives CASSQDILAGGYNEQFF.